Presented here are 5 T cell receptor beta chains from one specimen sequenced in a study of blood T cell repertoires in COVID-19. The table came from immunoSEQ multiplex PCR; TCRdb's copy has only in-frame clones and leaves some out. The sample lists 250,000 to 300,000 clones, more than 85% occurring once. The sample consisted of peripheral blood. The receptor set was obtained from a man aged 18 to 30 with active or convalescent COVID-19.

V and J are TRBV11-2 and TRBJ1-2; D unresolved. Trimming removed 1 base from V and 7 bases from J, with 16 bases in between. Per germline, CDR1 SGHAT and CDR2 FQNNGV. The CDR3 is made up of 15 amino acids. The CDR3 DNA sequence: TGTGCCAGCAGCTTAGCGACAAACCCAATAGGTGGCTACACCTTC. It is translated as CASSLATNPIGGYTF. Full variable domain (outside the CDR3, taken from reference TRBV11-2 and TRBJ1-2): EAGVAQSPRYKIIEKRQSVAFWCNPISGHATLYWYQQILGQGPKLLIQFQNNGVVDDSQLPKDRFSAERLKGVDSTLKIQPAKLEDSAVYLCASSLATNPIGGYTFGSGTRLTVV.

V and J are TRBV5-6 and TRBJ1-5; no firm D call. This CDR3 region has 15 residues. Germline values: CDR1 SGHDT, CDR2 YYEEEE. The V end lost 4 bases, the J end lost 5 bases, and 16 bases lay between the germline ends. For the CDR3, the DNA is TGTGCCAGCAGCCCCCGAATAGATTCTGATCAGCCCCAGCATTTT. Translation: CASSPRIDSDQPQHF.

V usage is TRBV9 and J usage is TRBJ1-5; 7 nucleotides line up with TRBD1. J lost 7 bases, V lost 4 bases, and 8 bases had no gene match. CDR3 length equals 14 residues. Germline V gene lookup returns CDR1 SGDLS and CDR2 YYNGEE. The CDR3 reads CASSHDDRVQPQHF. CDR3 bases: TGTGCCAGCAGCCACGACGACAGGGTCCAGCCCCAGCATTTT. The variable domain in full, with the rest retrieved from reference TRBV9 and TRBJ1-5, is DSGVTQTPKHLITATGQRVTLRCSPRSGDLSVYWYQQSLDQGLQFLIQYYNGEERAKGNILERFSAQQFPDLHSELNLSSLELGDSALYFCASSHDDRVQPQHFGDGTRLSIL.

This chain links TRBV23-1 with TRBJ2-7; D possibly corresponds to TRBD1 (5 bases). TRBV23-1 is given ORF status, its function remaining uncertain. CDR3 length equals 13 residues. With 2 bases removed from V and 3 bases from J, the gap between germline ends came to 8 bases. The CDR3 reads CASSQDRDYEQYF. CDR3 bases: TGCGCCAGCAGTCAAGACAGAGACTACGAGCAGTACTTC.

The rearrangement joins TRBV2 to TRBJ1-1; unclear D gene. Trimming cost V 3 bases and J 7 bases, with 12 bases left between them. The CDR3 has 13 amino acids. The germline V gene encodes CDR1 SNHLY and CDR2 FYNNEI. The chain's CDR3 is CASSDRRSYEAFF. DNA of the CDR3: TGTGCCAGCAGTGATCGTCGTTCCTATGAAGCTTTCTTT.